This T cell receptor (beta chain) was retrieved from a study of T-cell memory formation after mild COVID-19. Study outcomes and limitations: Clones that contracted from day 15 to 85 were balanced CD4/CD8, while later expanders leaned CD4+.

Turning to this clonotype: Its antigen remains unknown.

TCRdb independently ran MiXCR on the 5' RACE reads; one entry per CDR3 protein. In the table there are about 600,000 distinct CDR3 sequences, about 20% of which are singletons. With 5 bases clipped from V and 7 bases from J, the junction kept 6 bases outside the gene matches. Germline V CDR1 and CDR2: MNHEY, SMNVEV (reference sequence). The CDR3 covers 13 residues. Sequences were obtained from PBMCs or a T cell subset sorted from them (not recorded which). This sequence joins TRBV27 and TRBJ2-7; 9 nucleotides align to TRBD1. The source of this sequence is an adult woman who had mild COVID-19 (a few samples of this study predate the infection). Cell type and time point are not known. The DNA of the CDR3 is TGTGCCAGCAGTAAGGACAGGGGCTGGGAGCAGTACTTC. It specifies CASSKDRGWEQYF.